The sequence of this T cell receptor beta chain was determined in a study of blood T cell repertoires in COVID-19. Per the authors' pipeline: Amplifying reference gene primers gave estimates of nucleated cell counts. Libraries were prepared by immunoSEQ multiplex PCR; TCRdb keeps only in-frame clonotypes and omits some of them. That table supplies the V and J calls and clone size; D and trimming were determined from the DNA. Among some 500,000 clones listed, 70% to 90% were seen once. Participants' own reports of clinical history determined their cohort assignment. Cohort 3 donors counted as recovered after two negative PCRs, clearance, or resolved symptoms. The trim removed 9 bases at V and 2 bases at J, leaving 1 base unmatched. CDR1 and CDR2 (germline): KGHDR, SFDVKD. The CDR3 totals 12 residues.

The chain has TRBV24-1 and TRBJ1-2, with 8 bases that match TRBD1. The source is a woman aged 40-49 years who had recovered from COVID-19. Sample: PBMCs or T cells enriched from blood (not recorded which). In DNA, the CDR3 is TGTGCCACCCGGGACAGGAACTATGGCTACACCTTC. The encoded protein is CATRDRNYGYTF.